This T cell receptor beta chain was found in a study of cytomegalovirus exposure and HLA in healthy donors. Findings and limits, study-wide: A prior analysis recorded that most TCR beta V segments were productive about 87% or about 30% of the time. 164 TCR beta chains were listed as cytomegalovirus-associated. The study found most TCR sequences rare, yet found some public TCRs in many donors. Published work reported that the classifier diagnosed cytomegalovirus status with high specificity and sensitivity.

Losses at the gene ends were 1 base for V and 3 bases for J; bases not matched to a gene: 3. Germline V gene data show CDR1 as SGHTA and CDR2 as FQGNSA. The CDR3 length is 15 residues. Researchers ran the PCR with 60 Vbeta and 13 Jbeta primers. This table comes from immunoSEQ multiplex PCR, and its TCRdb copy is limited to in-frame clones, with some not included. Its listing shows 45,000 to 50,000 clones. Notes on this clone: Antigen: not known.

Sequencing was performed on PBMCs. The V gene is TRBV7-2, the J gene TRBJ1-2; 9 bases line up with TRBD1. The receptor was isolated from a male donor in good health and CMV-seronegative. CDR3 nucleotides: TGTGCCAGCAGCTTAGATTACAGGGGGCACTATGGCTACACCTTC. Residues: CASSLDYRGHYGYTF.